These T cell receptor beta chains were read from a single sample in a study of T cell changes during pregnancy in multiple sclerosis. Sequencing used immunoSEQ multiplex PCR; TCRdb keeps in-frame clones, though not all of them. The sample records 60,000 or so clones, roughly nine tenths being singletons. The material sequenced was peripheral blood, taken before pregnancy. The receptors stem from a female donor with multiple sclerosis, enrolled in a pregnancy study. CDR3s include the opening cysteine and the closing phenylalanine or tryptophan. The D gene is left open where the match is weak. Part of the rows lack a size; the others show once, few, many or a class for expanded clones.

j_call | d_call | clone_size | v_call | cdr3_nt | cdr3_aa
TRBJ2-1 | TRBD2 | . | TRBV10-3 | TGTGCCATCAGGGAGACTAGCGGGGGAGGCAATGAGCAGTTCTTC | CAIRETSGGGNEQFF
TRBJ1-6 | . | once | TRBV18 | TGTGCCAGCTCACAACAGAGTGATTCACCCCTCCACTTT | CASSQQSDSPLHF
TRBJ2-7 | . | . | TRBV5-8 | TGTGCCAGCAGCTTGGGGTTGGGGCAGGGGCAGTACTTC | CASSLGLGQGQYF
TRBJ1-2 | . | . | TRBV9 | TGTGCCAGCAACAGGGACGTAAACTATGGCTACACCTTC | CASNRDVNYGYTF
TRBJ2-5 | . | . | TRBV10-3 | TGTGCCATCAGTCAATCAGGGGAGGAGACCCAGTACTTC | CAISQSGEETQYF
TRBJ1-5 | . | . | TRBV7-9 | TGTGCCAGCAGCTTAGGAACAGGCACCCAGCATTTT | CASSLGTGTQHF
TRBJ2-6 | . | . | TRBV7-3 | TGTGCCAGCAGCCCCCAACTACCTACTACAAACTCTGGGGCCAACGTCCTGACTTTC | CASSPQLPTTNSGANVLTF
TRBJ1-6 | TRBD1 | . | TRBV10-3 | TGTGCCATCAGTGCCCGAGGTCGGCAGGGGGCTTCACCCCTCCACTTT | CAISARGRQGASPLHF
TRBJ2-5 | TRBD2 | once | TRBV9 | TGTGCCAGCAGCTCGGGACTAGCGGGGGTAGGTCAAGAGACCCAGTACTTC | CASSSGLAGVGQETQYF
TRBJ1-4 | TRBD1 | . | TRBV5-5 | TGTGCCAGCAGCCCCGGGACAGCACATTGGATTGAAAAACTGTTTTTT | CASSPGTAHWIEKLFF
TRBJ2-1 | TRBD2 | . | TRBV5-1 | TGCGCCAGCTCGCGGGGGTTCTCCTACAATGAGCAGTTCTTC | CASSRGFSYNEQFF
TRBJ2-7 | TRBD1 | . | TRBV7-9 | TGTGCCAGCAGCCTTCCCGGGACAGGGATACAGGGGCACTTC | CASSLPGTGIQGHF
TRBJ2-7 | . | once | TRBV7-2 | TGTGCCAGCAGCTCGGTAGTCGGTGAGCAGTACTTC | CASSSVVGEQYF
TRBJ1-3 | TRBD1 | . | TRBV9 | TGTGCCAGCAGCGTGCGTGAGGGACAGCCATCCGTTCAGGCCATCTCTGGAAACACCATATATTTT | CASSVREGQPSVQAISGNTIYF
TRBJ2-7 | TRBD2 | . | TRBV15 | TGTGCCACCCCCGGGGAGCGGGGGATCCCCTACGAGCAGTACTTC | CATPGERGIPYEQYF
TRBJ2-6 | . | . | TRBV7-9 | TGTGCCAGCAGCTTAGGGGCAGCAGGGGCCAACGTCCTGACTTTC | CASSLGAAGANVLTF
TRBJ2-3 | TRBD2 | . | TRBV12-5 | TGTGCTAGTGGCCACGGACTAGGCACAGATACGCAGTATTTT | CASGHGLGTDTQYF
TRBJ2-6 | . | . | TRBV29-1 | TGCAGCGTCTCCGGGACACCCCAGTCTGGGGCCAACGTCCTGACTTTC | CSVSGTPQSGANVLTF
TRBJ2-2 | TRBD1 | . | TRBV13 | TGTGCCAGCAGCTTCGGACAGGGGAACGGGGAGCTGTTTTTT | CASSFGQGNGELFF
TRBJ2-3 | TRBD2 | . | TRBV10-3 | TGTGCCATCAGTTCGTCTAGCGGGGTAGCGTCGGGGACAGATACGCAGTATTTT | CAISSSSGVASGTDTQYF
TRBJ1-2 | TRBD1 | few | TRBV19 | TGTGCCAGTAGTGACGACAGGGGAAACTATGGCTACACCTTC | CASSDDRGNYGYTF
TRBJ2-1 | TRBD2 | . | TRBV9 | TGTGCCAGCAGCGTCACTAGCGGGGACCTTGAGCAGTTCTTC | CASSVTSGDLEQFF
TRBJ1-1 | TRBD1 | once | TRBV9 | TGTGCCAGCAGCGGAGAAGTACAGGGGGCGTTTGGGAAAGCTTTCTTT | CASSGEVQGAFGKAFF
TRBJ2-3 | . | . | TRBV27 | TGTGCCAGCCTAGGCGGCGGCCCTGCCCTCACAGATACGCAGTATTTT | CASLGGGPALTDTQYF
TRBJ2-7 | . | . | TRBV21-1 | TGTGCCAGCAGCAAAGAGCGAAAGGACTCCTACGAGCAGTACTTC | CASSKERKDSYEQYF
TRBJ2-2 | TRBD1 | . | TRBV2 | TGTGCCAGCAGTTGGGGGACAGTAAACACCGGGGAGCTGTTTTTT | CASSWGTVNTGELFF
TRBJ2-2 | TRBD2 | . | TRBV7-3 | TGTGCCAGCACCCTAGCGGGGGGGCTCTCCGGGGAGCTGTTTTTT | CASTLAGGLSGELFF